This T cell receptor beta chain is from a study of response to subunit inactivated influenza vaccine (dated by TCRdb to 2016 to 2018). A note on the overall study: Deep quantitative profiling of the T cell receptor repertoire was used in the study to follow responses to a trivalent subunit inactivated influenza vaccine. General conclusions and limits of the study: The authors suggested that each seasonal influenza vaccination may recruit only a limited number of new T cells.

From a lookup of the germline V gene, CDR1 and CDR2 are ENHRY and SYGVKD. The CDR3 runs 11 residues from the cysteine to the phenylalanine. Kept here is only the CDR3 DNA, which spans 33 bases and is read in frame from base 1. Trimming removed 5 bases from V and 5 bases from J, leaving 4 bases between the germline ends. Library preparation employed RT-PCR. Sequencing was carried out with an Illumina HiSeq 2500. TCRdb redid the processing of the public reads, applying fastp at Q25 and MiXCR, and retained in-frame beta chains. Entries that share a CDR3 protein sequence are merged under the most common genes and DNA. Recorded for this sample are fewer than 700,000 distinct CDR3 sequences; under 15% of them occurred a single time. In total, the top ten clones hold roughly 14% of the sample. The time point label of this sample denotes: 45 days after influenza vaccine administration. Of note for this clonotype: What this receptor recognizes is not known. It has no much larger one-base neighbor in the sample; base qualities were not kept.

The chain is encoded by TRBV10-3 joined to TRBJ2-1; the D gene is unclear. The clonotype was recovered from a middle-aged man who received an inactivated influenza vaccine. Donor details come from another sample of the same person, matched by shared clones. The source was PBMCs from blood, collected 45 days after vaccination. Here is the DNA: TGTGCCATCAGTCAGGACAATGAGCAGTTCTTC. This translates into CAISQDNEQFF.